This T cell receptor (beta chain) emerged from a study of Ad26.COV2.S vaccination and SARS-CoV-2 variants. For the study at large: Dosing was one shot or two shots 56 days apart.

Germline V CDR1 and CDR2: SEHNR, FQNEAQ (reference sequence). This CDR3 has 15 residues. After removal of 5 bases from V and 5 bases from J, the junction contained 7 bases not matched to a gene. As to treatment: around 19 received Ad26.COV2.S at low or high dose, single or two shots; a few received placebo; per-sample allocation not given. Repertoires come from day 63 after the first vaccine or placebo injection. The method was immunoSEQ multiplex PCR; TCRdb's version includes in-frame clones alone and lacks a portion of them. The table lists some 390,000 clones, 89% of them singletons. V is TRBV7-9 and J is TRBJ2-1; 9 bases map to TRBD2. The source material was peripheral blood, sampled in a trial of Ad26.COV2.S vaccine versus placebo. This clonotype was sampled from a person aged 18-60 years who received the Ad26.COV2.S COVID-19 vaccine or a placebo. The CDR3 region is CASSIYRTSDNEQFF. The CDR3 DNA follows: TGTGCCAGCAGCATCTACCGGACTAGCGACAATGAGCAGTTCTTC.